What follows are 27 T cell receptor beta chains derived from one specimen sequenced in a study of PD-L1 blockade in urothelial cancer (dated by TCRdb to 2016 to 2017). The library came from the immunoSEQ multiplex PCR assay. TCRdb took this table from immuneACCESS and kept in-frame rearrangements with V and J called. Such tables lack part of the clones; where checked against another copy, unresolved V genes explain under half of the gap, and the rest is unexplained. For this sample there are 38,000 or so clones; 83% appear just once. The biggest ten clones account for approximately 16% of the sample. The sequencing used PBMCs, collected around atezolizumab (anti-PD-L1) treatment. The receptors come from a man in his 60s with urothelial cancer.

The chain recombines TRBV28 with TRBJ1-6; 7 bases map to TRBD1. J was trimmed by 8 bases and V by 5 bases; bases with no gene match: 9. The CDR3 runs 15 residues. Germline loops: CDR1 MDHEN, CDR2 SYDVKM. CDR3 residues: CASSPLTGSDSPLHF. The CDR3 nucleotides read TGTGCCAGCAGTCCACTGACAGGGAGCGATTCACCCCTCCACTTT.

The chain recombines TRBV5-1 with TRBJ2-5; D not certain. CDR3 length: 13 amino acids. Germline assignment: CDR1 SGHRS and CDR2 YFSETQ. The ends were cut back, 3 bases at V and 2 bases at J, with 8 bases in the middle. The CDR3 loop is CASSSDLQETQYF. Here the CDR3 DNA reads TGCGCCAGCAGCTCTGACTTACAAGAGACCCAGTACTTC.

The chain employs TRBV27 and TRBJ2-7, with a possible D match to TRBD2 (5 bases). V lost 3 bases and J lost 1, with 13 bases in between. The CDR3 runs to 15 residues. Germline V gene lookup returns CDR1 MNHEY and CDR2 SMNVEV (reference sequence). CDR3 nucleotides: TGTGCCAGCAGTTTTGATCCGAGCGGATCCTACGAGCAGTACTTC. As protein: CASSFDPSGSYEQYF.

This clone turned up a few times. J is TRBJ2-7 and V is TRBV19, with D possibly TRBD1 on 6 matching bases. From germline, CDR1 is LNHDA and CDR2 SQIVND (reference sequence). V dropped 6 bases and J dropped 3 bases, with 12 bases sitting between them. This CDR3 is built from 13 residues. The CDR3 loop reads CASRPGHLYEQYF. The CDR3 nucleotides read TGTGCCAGTAGGCCGGGACACCTCTACGAGCAGTACTTC. Full variable domain (remainder filled in from reference TRBV19 and TRBJ2-7): DGGITQSPKYLFRKEGQNVTLSCEQNLNHDAMYWYRQDPGQGLRLIYYSQIVNDFQKGDIAEGYSVSREKKESFPLTVTSAQKNPTAFYLCASRPGHLYEQYFGPGTRLTVT.

The J gene is TRBJ1-5, the V gene TRBV6-6; 7 bases are shared with TRBD1. V was clipped by 6 bases and J by 3 bases; unmatched bases: 2. CDR3 length: 13 residues. Per germline, CDR1 MNHNY and CDR2 SVGAGI (reference sequence). The CDR3 region is CASRTGANQPQHF. The CDR3 coding sequence is TGTGCCAGCAGAACAGGGGCCAATCAGCCCCAGCATTTT.

The CDR3 nucleotides read TGCGCCAGCAGTGACGGGACAGGGTTGGGCACCGGGGAGCTGTTTTTT. It yields the protein CASSDGTGLGTGELFF. The V gene is TRBV10-2, the J gene TRBJ2-2; 9 bases align to TRBD1. The CDR3 has 16 amino acids. CDR1 and CDR2 (germline): WSHSY, SAAADI. V lost 3 bases, J lost 4 bases, and 6 bases stayed unmatched.

The chain uses TRBV7-8 and TRBJ2-2, with a weak D call TRBD2 (6 bases). Germline assignment: CDR1 SGHVS and CDR2 FQNEAQ. V gave up 2 bases and J gave up 3 bases, with 13 bases separating them. The CDR3 runs 16 residues. The DNA of the CDR3 is TGTGCCAGCAGCTTACGGCAGGGAGGAGACACCGGGGAGCTGTTTTTT. Translating it yields CASSLRQGGDTGELFF.

This clone occurred a few times. The V gene is TRBV5-1, the J gene TRBJ2-1, with a possible D match to TRBD2 (5 bases). The germline gives CDR1 SGHRS, CDR2 YFSETQ. The length of the CDR3 is 15 residues. Deletions cut 0 bases from V and 6 bases from J, with 13 bases between. In nucleotides, the CDR3 is TGCGCCAGCAGCTTGGGCAGGACTTTGGGCAATGAGCAGTTCTTC. This gives the protein CASSLGRTLGNEQFF.

The J gene is TRBJ2-1, the V gene TRBV6-5; 9 bases align to TRBD2. The V gene's germline CDR1 is MNHEY and CDR2 SVGAGI. The CDR3 consists of 15 residues. Trimming at V came to 6 bases and at J to 4 bases, leaving 7 bases not matched to a gene. The CDR3, as DNA: TGTGCCAGCAGGCTTACTAGCGGGCCTTACAATGAGCAGTTCTTC. Translated, it gives CASRLTSGPYNEQFF.

This clone was recorded once. The chain links TRBV2 to TRBJ1-2, with a weak D call TRBD1 (5 bases). V was shortened by 8 bases and J by 8 bases, with 15 bases between the two germline ends. The CDR3 covers 12 residues. Germline loops: CDR1 SNHLY, CDR2 FYNNEI. CDR3 sequence (DNA): TGTGCCAGCCATAAAGGGGAGGTCGGCTACACCTTC. Its protein product is CASHKGEVGYTF. The entire variable domain, with the rest obtained from reference TRBV2 and TRBJ1-2, is as follows: EPEVTQTPSHQVTQMGQEVILRCVPISNHLYFYWYRQILGQKVEFLVSFYNNEISEKSEIFDDQFSVERPDGSNFTLKIRSTKLEDSAMYFCASHKGEVGYTFGSGTRLTVV.

This rearrangement joins TRBV5-4 to TRBJ2-5; the match to TRBD2 covers 10 bases. CDR1 SGHNT and CDR2 YYREEE come from the germline V gene (reference sequence). CDR3 size: 17 residues. The V segment lost 0 bases and the J segment 1 base; nucleotides outside the gene matches: 6. Written as DNA, the CDR3 is TGTGCCAGCAGCTTGGCCCGGGGGACTAGCGTCCAAGAGACCCAGTACTTC. Its protein is CASSLARGTSVQETQYF.

CDR3 bases: TGTGCCATCAGCCGGGACTCTCGCACAGATACGCAGTATTTT. This translates into CAISRDSRTDTQYF. V gene TRBV10-3 combines with J gene TRBJ2-3; D is perhaps TRBD2 (6 bases). The CDR3 is made up of 14 amino acids. Germline CDR1 reads ENHRY; CDR2 reads SYGVKD. Between the trimmed V and J ends, which lost 6 bases and 1 base, there was a span of 11 bases.

The chain couples TRBV28 to TRBJ1-3, with 9 bases matching TRBD1. With 7 bases clipped from V and 6 bases from J, the junction kept 7 bases outside the gene matches. This CDR3 has 14 amino acids. Germline assignment: CDR1 MDHEN and CDR2 SYDVKM. The CDR3 region has the DNA TGTGCCAGCAATTTCCGGGACAGGGTAAACACCATATATTTT. Translated: CASNFRDRVNTIYF.

The chain's CDR3 is CASSQGLYEQYF. The CDR3 DNA reads TGTGCCAGCAGTCAAGGACTATACGAGCAGTACTTC. V is TRBV6-5 and J is TRBJ2-5; tentatively, D is TRBD2 (6 bases). The end of the DNA aligns better with TRBJ2-7, so the J call may be wrong. The CDR3 extends over 12 amino acids. The germline V gene has CDR1 MNHEY and CDR2 SVGAGI.

This clone was seen more than once but under ten times. This chain connects TRBV7-9 to TRBJ1-3; D is uncertain. V was trimmed by 0 bases and J by 5 bases, leaving 8 bases between them. The CDR3 sequence is 14 residues long. From germline, CDR1 is SEHNR and CDR2 FQNEAQ (reference sequence). The CDR3, as DNA: TGTGCCAGCAGCTTAGCGGAGAGCAGAAACACCATATATTTT. Translation gives CASSLAESRNTIYF.

This chain links TRBV5-4 with TRBJ2-5; possible D gene TRBD1, 5 bases. This CDR3 is built from 12 residues. V was pared by 5 bases and J by 2 bases, with 7 bases between. Germline values: CDR1 SGHNT, CDR2 YYREEE (reference sequence). CDR3 loop: CASSGQQETQYF. The CDR3 DNA reads TGTGCCAGCAGTGGACAACAAGAGACCCAGTACTTC.

This rearrangement joins TRBV19 to TRBJ1-2, with 10 bases fitting TRBD1. Germline V gene lookup returns CDR1 LNHDA and CDR2 SQIVND (reference sequence). This CDR3 spans 13 amino acids. V was pared by 9 bases and J by 4 bases, with 5 bases of the junction left unmatched. For the CDR3, the DNA is TGTGCCAGCTCCGGGACAGGGGCCTATGGCTACACCTTC. It yields the protein CASSGTGAYGYTF.

The chain recombines TRBV7-8 with TRBJ2-5, with TRBD2 as a possible D gene (6 bases). Germline V gene data show CDR1 as SGHVS and CDR2 as FQNEAQ. V was pared by 5 bases and J by 5 bases, with 15 bases between. This CDR3 comprises 14 residues. In nucleotides, the CDR3 is TGTGCCAGCAGCACGACAGCAGGAGGGGAGACCCAGTACTTC. This translates into CASSTTAGGETQYF.

The V call is TRBV7-9, the J call TRBJ1-5, with TRBD1 matching 7 bases. Germline V gene data show CDR1 as SEHNR and CDR2 as FQNEAQ (reference sequence). There are 16 residues in the CDR3. Trimming at V came to 0 bases and at J to 4 bases, leaving 6 bases not matched to a gene. The CDR3, as DNA: TGTGCCAGCAGCTTAGCGAAGGGGGCAAAAAATCAGCCCCAGCATTTT. Protein product: CASSLAKGAKNQPQHF.

This rearrangement joins TRBV30 to TRBJ2-5, with a possible D match to TRBD2 (6 bases). Looked up from germline, CDR1 is GTSNPN and CDR2 is SVGIG (reference sequence). This CDR3 has 14 amino acids. Trimming removed 1 base at V and 6 bases at J, with 15 bases between. CDR3 bases: TGTGCCTGGAGTGCCGGCTTGGGGGGTAAGACCCAGTACTTC. Translating it yields CAWSAGLGGKTQYF. Full variable domain (remainder filled in from reference TRBV30 and TRBJ2-5): SQTIHQWPATLVQPVGSPLSLECTVEGTSNPNLYWYRQAAGRGLQLLFYSVGIGQISSEVPQNLSASRPQDRQFILSSKKLLLSDSGFYLCAWSAGLGGKTQYFGPGTRLLVL.

The gene calls are TRBV15 and TRBJ1-2, with D unclear. Germline CDR1 and CDR2: LNHNV and YYDKDF (reference sequence). The CDR3 has 14 residues. V gave up 0 bases and J gave up 2 bases, with 7 bases separating them. The CDR3 here is CATSRDGRNYGYTF. DNA of the CDR3: TGTGCCACCAGCAGAGATGGCAGGAACTATGGCTACACCTTC. Combining the CDR3 with reference TRBV15 and TRBJ1-2 gives the whole variable domain DAMVIQNPRYQVTQFGKPVTLSCSQTLNHNVMYWYQQKSSQAPKLLFHYYDKDFNNEADTPDNFQSRRPNTSFCFLDIRSPGLGDTAMYLCATSRDGRNYGYTFGSGTRLTVV.

The J gene is TRBJ2-1, the V gene TRBV11-2; 9 nucleotides align to TRBD2. Germline V CDR1 and CDR2: SGHAT, FQNNGV. CDR3 length equals 17 residues. The J segment lost 6 bases and the V segment lost 3 bases, leaving 12 bases of the junction unmatched. This CDR3 is CASSLFAGGPEGNEQFF. CDR3 bases: TGTGCCAGCAGCTTGTTCGCGGGGGGGCCGGAGGGCAATGAGCAGTTCTTC.

This clone has more than one count but fewer than ten. The chain carries TRBV5-6 and TRBJ1-2; tentatively, D is TRBD1 (5 bases). Per germline, CDR1 SGHDT and CDR2 YYEEEE. The CDR3 sequence is 16 residues long. V was cut by 1 base and J by 5 bases, with 18 bases left in between. The CDR3 spells CASSLWGGGSAYGYTF. The CDR3 nucleotides are TGTGCCAGCAGCTTGTGGGGCGGGGGTTCGGCTTATGGCTACACCTTC.

V gene TRBV19 combines with J gene TRBJ2-2, with D perhaps matching TRBD1 (6 bases). Trimming took off 9 bases at V and 0 bases at J, with 14 bases between the two ends. CDR1 is LNHDA, CDR2 SQIVND, per germline (reference sequence). The CDR3 totals 15 residues. Here the CDR3 reads CASLTGTPNTGELFF. Here the CDR3 DNA reads TGTGCCAGCTTAACGGGGACACCGAACACCGGGGAGCTGTTTTTT.

V gene TRBV4-1 combines with J gene TRBJ2-6, with TRBD1 matching 7 bases. This CDR3 spans 15 amino acids. The V segment lost 0 bases and the J segment 10 bases; nucleotides outside the gene matches: 6. Per germline, CDR1 MGHRA and CDR2 YSYEKL. In DNA form, the CDR3 reads TGCGCCAGCAGCCAAGAAGGTGGCAGGGGGAACGTCCTGACTTTC. Amino acids: CASSQEGGRGNVLTF.

The chain is built from TRBV19 and TRBJ2-7; possible D gene TRBD2, 6 bases. The CDR3 consists of 14 residues. The V gene's germline CDR1 is LNHDA and CDR2 SQIVND (reference sequence). Trimming removed 1 base at V and 4 bases at J, with 11 bases between. The CDR3 DNA reads as TGTGCCAGTAGTATAGTGGGGGACTTTTACGAGCAGTACTTC. Encoded protein: CASSIVGDFYEQYF.

CDR3 residues: CASSISTSSVYEQYF. CDR3 in DNA: TGTGCCAGTAGTATCTCGACTAGTTCAGTCTACGAGCAGTACTTC. This rearrangement joins TRBV19 to TRBJ2-7; D is perhaps TRBD2 (6 bases). The CDR3 length is 15 residues. V lost 3 bases and J lost 3, with 15 bases in between. Germline-derived CDR1 and CDR2 are LNHDA and SQIVND (reference sequence).